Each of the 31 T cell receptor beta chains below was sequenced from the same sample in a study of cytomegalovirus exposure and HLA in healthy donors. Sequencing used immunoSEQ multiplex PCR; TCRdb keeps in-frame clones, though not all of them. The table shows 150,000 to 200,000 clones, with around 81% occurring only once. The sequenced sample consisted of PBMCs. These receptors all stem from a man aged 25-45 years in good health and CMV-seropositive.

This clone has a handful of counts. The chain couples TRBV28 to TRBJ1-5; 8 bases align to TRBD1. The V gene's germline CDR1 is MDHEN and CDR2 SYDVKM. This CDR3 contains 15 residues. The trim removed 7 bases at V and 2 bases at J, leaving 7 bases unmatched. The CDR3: CASIPTGQGNQPQHF. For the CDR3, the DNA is TGTGCCAGCATTCCCACGGGACAGGGCAATCAGCCCCAGCATTTT.

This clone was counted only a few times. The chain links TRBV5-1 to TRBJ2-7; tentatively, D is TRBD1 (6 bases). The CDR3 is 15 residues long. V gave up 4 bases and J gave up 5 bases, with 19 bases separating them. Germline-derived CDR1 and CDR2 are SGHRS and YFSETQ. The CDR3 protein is CASSQQAQGSNEQYF. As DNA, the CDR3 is TGCGCCAGCAGCCAACAGGCGCAGGGGAGTAACGAGCAGTACTTC.

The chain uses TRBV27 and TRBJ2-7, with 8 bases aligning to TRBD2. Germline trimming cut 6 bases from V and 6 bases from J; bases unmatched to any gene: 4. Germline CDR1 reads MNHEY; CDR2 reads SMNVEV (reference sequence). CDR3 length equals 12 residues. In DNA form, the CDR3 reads TGTGCCAGCAGCCCGGGGGGGGTCGAGCAGTACTTC. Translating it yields CASSPGGVEQYF.

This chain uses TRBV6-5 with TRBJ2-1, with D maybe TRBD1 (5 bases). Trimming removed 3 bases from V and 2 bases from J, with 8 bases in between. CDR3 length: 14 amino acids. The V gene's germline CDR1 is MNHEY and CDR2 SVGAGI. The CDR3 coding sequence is TGTGCCAGCAGTTATGGGGCCACCTACAATGAGCAGTTCTTC. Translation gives CASSYGATYNEQFF.

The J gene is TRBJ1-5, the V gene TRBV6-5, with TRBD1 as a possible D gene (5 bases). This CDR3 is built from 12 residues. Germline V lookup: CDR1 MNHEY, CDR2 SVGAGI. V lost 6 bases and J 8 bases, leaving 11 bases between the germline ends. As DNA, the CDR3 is TGTGCCAGCAGGACAGAAGGGAAGCCCCAGCATTTT. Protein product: CASRTEGKPQHF.

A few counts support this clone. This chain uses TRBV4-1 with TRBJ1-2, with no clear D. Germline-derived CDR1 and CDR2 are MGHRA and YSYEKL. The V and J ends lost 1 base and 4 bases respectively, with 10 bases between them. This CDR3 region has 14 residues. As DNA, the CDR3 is TGCGCCAGCAGCCAAGTGTCACCTATCTATGGCTACACCTTC. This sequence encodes CASSQVSPIYGYTF.

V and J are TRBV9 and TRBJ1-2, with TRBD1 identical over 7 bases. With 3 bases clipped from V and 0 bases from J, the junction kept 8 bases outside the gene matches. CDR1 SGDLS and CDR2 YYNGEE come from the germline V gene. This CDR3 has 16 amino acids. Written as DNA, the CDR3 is TGTGCCAGCAGCGCGTCGTCAGGGGGAGCTAACTATGGCTACACCTTC. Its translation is CASSASSGGANYGYTF.

CDR3 protein: CASSLATGYQRNQPQHF. CDR3 nucleotide sequence: TGTGCCAGCAGCTTAGCTACAGGGTACCAGCGCAATCAGCCCCAGCATTTT. The chain combines TRBV7-6 with TRBJ1-5, with D tentatively TRBD1 (6 bases). V was shortened by 0 bases and J by 2 bases, with 14 bases between the two germline ends. The CDR3 is 17 amino acids. Per the germline V gene, CDR1 is SGHVS and CDR2 is FNYEAQ.

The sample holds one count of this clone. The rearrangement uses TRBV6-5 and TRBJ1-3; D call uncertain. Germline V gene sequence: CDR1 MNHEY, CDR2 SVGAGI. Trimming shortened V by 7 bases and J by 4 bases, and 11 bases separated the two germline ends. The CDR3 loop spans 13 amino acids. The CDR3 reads CASKVVAGNTIYF. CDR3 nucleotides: TGTGCCAGCAAAGTGGTAGCCGGAAACACCATATATTTT.

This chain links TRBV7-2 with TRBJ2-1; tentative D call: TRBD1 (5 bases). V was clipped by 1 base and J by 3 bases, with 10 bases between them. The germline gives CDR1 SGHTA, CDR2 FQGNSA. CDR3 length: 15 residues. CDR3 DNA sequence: TGTGCCAGCAGCTTAGACCCAGGACACTACAATGAGCAGTTCTTC. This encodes CASSLDPGHYNEQFF.

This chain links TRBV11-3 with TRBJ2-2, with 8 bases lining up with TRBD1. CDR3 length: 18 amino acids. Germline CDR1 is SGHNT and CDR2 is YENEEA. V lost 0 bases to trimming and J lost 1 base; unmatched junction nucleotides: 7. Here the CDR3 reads CASSLEQSGTGNTGELFF. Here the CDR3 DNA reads TGTGCCAGCAGCTTAGAGCAATCGGGGACAGGGAACACCGGGGAGCTGTTTTTT.

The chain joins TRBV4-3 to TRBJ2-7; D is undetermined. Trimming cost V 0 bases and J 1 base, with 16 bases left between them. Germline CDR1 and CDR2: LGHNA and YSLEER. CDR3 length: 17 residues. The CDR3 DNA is TGCGCCAGCAGCCAAGATTCCTTAGGCGGTACGTCCTACGAGCAGTACTTC. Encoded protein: CASSQDSLGGTSYEQYF.

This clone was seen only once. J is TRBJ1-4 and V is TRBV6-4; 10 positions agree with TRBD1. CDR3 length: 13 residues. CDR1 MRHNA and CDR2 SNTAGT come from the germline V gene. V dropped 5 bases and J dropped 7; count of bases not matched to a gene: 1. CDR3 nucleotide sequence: TGTGCCAGCAGTAGGGACAGGGGTGAAAAACTGTTTTTT. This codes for CASSRDRGEKLFF.

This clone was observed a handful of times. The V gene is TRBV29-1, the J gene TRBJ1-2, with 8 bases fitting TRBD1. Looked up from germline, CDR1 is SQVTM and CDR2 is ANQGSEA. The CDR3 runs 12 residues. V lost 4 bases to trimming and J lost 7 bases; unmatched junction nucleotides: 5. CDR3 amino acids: CSVGTGRRGYTF. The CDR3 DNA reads TGCAGCGTTGGGACAGGGCGTCGTGGCTACACCTTC.

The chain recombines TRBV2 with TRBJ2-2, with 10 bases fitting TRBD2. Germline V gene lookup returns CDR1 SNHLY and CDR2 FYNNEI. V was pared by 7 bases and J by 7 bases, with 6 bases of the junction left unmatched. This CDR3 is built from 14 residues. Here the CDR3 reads CASMGLAGVGELFF. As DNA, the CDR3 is TGTGCCAGCATGGGGCTAGCGGGGGTCGGGGAGCTGTTTTTT.

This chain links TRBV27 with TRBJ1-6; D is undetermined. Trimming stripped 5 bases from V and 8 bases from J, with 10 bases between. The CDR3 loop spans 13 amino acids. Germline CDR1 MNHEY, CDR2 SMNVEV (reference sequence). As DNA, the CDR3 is TGTGCCAGCAGTGGAGTGGGTCATTCACCCCTCCACTTT. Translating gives CASSGVGHSPLHF.

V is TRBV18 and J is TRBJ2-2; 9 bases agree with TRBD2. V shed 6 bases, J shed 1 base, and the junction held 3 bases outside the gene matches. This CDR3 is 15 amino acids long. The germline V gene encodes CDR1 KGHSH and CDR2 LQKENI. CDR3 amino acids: CASSILAGNTGELFF. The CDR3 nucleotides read TGTGCCAGCTCCATACTAGCGGGGAACACCGGGGAGCTGTTTTTT.

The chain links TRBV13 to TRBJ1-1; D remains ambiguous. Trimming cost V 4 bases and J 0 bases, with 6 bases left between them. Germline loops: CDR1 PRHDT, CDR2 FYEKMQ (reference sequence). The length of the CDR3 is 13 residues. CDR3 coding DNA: TGTGCCAGCAGCTATGGCCTGAACACTGAAGCTTTCTTT. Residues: CASSYGLNTEAFF.

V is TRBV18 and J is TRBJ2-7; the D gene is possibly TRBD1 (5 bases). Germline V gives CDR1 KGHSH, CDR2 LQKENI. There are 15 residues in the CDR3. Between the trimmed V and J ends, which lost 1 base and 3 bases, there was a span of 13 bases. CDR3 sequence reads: CASSPQDSNRYEQYF. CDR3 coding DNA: TGTGCCAGCTCACCACAAGACAGTAATCGCTACGAGCAGTACTTC. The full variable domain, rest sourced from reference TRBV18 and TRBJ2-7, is NAGVMQNPRHLVRRRGQEARLRCSPMKGHSHVYWYRQLPEEGLKFMVYLQKENIIDESGMPKERFSAEFPKEGPSILRIQQVVRGDSAAYFCASSPQDSNRYEQYFGPGTRLTVT.

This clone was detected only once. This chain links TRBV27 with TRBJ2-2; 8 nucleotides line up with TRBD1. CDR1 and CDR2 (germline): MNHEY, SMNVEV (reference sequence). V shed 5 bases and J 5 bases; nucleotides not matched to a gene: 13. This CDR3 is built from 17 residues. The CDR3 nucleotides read TGTGCCAGCAGTCTAACTTGGGGCAGGGGGCGAACCGGGGAGCTGTTTTTT. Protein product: CASSLTWGRGRTGELFF.

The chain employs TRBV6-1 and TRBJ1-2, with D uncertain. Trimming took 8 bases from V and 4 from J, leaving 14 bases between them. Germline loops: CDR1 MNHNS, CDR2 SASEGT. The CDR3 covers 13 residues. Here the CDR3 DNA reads TGTGCCAGCGGGCTTGGAGGGTTCTATGGCTACACCTTC. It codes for CASGLGGFYGYTF.

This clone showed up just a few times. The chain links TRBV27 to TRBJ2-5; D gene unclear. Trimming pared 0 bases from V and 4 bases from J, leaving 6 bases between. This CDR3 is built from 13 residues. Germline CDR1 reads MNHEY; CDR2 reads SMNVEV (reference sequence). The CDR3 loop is CASSLSLLETQYF. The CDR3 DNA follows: TGTGCCAGCAGTTTATCACTCCTAGAGACCCAGTACTTC.

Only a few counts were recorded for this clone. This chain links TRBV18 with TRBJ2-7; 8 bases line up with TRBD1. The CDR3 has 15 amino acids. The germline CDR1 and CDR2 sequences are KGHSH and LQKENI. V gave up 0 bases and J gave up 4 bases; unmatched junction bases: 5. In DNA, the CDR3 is TGTGCCAGCTCACCACCCGCAGGGGGCTGGTACGAGCAGTACTTC. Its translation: CASSPPAGGWYEQYF.

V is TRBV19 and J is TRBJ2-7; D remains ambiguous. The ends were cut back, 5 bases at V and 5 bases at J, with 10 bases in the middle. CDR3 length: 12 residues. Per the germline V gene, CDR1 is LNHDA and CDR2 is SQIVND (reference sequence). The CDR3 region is CASSSRGNEQYF. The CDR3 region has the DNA TGTGCCAGTAGTTCCCGAGGCAACGAGCAGTACTTC.

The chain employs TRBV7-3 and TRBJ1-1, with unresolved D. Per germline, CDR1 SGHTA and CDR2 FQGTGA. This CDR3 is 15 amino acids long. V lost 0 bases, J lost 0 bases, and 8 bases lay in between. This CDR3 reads CASSLTKDLNTEAFF. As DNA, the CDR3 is TGTGCCAGCAGCTTAACTAAAGACTTGAACACTGAAGCTTTCTTT.

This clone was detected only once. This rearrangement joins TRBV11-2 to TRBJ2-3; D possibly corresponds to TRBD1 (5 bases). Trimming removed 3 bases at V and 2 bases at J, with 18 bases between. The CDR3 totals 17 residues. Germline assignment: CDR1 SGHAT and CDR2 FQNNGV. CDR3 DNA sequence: TGTGCCAGCAGCTTTCCCAGGGCCGGATTAAACACAGATACGCAGTATTTT. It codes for CASSFPRAGLNTDTQYF. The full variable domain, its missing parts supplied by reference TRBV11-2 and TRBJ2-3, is EAGVAQSPRYKIIEKRQSVAFWCNPISGHATLYWYQQILGQGPKLLIQFQNNGVVDDSQLPKDRFSAERLKGVDSTLKIQPAKLEDSAVYLCASSFPRAGLNTDTQYFGPGTRLTVL.

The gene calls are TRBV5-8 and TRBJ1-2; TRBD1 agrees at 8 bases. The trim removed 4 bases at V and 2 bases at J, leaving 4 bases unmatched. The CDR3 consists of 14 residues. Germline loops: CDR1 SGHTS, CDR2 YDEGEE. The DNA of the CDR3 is TGTGCCAGCAGCGCCGACAGGGGAAACTATGGCTACACCTTC. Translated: CASSADRGNYGYTF.

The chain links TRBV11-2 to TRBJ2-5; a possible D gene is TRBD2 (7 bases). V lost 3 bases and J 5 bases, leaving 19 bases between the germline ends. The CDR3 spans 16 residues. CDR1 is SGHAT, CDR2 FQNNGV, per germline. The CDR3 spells CASSLGVGGLYETQYF. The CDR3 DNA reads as TGTGCCAGCAGCTTGGGCGTGGGGGGGCTCTATGAGACCCAGTACTTC.

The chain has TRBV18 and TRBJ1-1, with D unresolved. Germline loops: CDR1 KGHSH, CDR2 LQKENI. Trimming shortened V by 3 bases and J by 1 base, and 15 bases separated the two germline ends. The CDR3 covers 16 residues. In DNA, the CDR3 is TGTGCCAGCTCACCTAGTGAGGGAGGAGGGAACACTGAAGCTTTCTTT. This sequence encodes CASSPSEGGGNTEAFF.

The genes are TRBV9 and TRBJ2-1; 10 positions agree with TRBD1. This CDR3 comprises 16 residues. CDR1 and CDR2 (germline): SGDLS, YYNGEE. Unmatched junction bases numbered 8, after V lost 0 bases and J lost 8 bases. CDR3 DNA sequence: TGTGCCAGCAGCGTAGCTCGGGGGACAGGGGTTGATGAGCAGTTCTTC. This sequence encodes CASSVARGTGVDEQFF.

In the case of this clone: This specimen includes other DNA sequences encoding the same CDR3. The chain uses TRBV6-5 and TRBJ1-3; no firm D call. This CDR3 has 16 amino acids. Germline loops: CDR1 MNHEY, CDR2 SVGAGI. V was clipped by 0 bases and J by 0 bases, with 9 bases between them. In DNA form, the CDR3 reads TGTGCCAGCAGTTACTCGACGGGTTCCTCTGGAAACACCATATATTTT. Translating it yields CASSYSTGSSGNTIYF.